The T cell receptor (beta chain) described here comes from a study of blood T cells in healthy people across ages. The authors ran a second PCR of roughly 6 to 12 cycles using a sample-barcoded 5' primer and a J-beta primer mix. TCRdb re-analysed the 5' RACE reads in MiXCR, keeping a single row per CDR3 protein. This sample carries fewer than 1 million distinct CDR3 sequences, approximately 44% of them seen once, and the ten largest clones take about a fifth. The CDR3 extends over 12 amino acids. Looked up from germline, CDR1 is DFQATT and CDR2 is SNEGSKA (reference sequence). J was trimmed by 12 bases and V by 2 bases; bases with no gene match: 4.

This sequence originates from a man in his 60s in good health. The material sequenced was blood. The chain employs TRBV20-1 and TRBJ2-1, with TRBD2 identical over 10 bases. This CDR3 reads CSARKGLARQFF. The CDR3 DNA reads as TGCAGTGCTAGAAAGGGACTAGCGCGGCAGTTCTTC.